This TCR beta chain emerged from a study of Graves' ophthalmopathy and Graves' hyperthyroidism. RNA transcripts yielded amplified TCR beta CDR3 regions. The first-round RT-PCR employed HTBI primers together with the Qiagen OneStep RT-PCR kit. A multiplex PCR was then performed as the second round. TCRdb passed the multiplex PCR reads through MiXCR, listing each CDR3 protein once. The sample lists about 550,000 distinct CDR3 sequences, under 40% seen once, with 3.5% to 4.5% in the top ten. Study-wide points: Between ophthalmopathy and stable hyperthyroidism, a 13-signature model drew a separation with about 88% sensitivity and approximately 81% specificity.

Note on this clonotype: The antigen is not known. Since a much larger clone is just one base distant, this may be a read error.

There are 13 residues in the CDR3. Germline assignment: CDR1 PRHDT and CDR2 FYEKMQ (reference sequence). Trimming cost V 8 bases and J 6 bases, with 16 bases left between them. The genes are TRBV13 and TRBJ1-1, with D possibly matching TRBD1 (6 bases). The sequenced sample was peripheral blood or thyroid tissue (not recorded which). The sequence derives from an adult man with Graves' hyperthyroidism. As DNA, the CDR3 is TGTGCCAGCGGGTACAGGGTTCTCGCTGAAGCTTTCTTT. It translates to CASGYRVLAEAFF.